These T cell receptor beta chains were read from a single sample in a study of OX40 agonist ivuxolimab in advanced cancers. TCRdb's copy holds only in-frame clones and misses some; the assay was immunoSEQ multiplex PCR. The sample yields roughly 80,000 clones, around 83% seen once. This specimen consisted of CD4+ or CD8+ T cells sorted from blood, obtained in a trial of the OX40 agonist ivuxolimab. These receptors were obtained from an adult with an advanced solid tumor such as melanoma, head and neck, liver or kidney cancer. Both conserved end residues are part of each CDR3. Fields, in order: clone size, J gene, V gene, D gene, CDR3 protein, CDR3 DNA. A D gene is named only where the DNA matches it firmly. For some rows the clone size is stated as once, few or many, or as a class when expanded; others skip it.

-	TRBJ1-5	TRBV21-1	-	CASSKDKGTGVYSPQHF	TGTGCCAGCAGCAAAGATAAAGGGACAGGGGTCTACTCGCCCCAGCATTTT
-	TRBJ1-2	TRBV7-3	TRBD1	CASSQQGFEGYTF	TGTGCCAGCAGCCAACAGGGGTTTGAAGGCTACACCTTC
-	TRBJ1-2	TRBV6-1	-	CASSESQRGGDGYTF	TGTGCCAGCAGTGAAAGTCAGAGGGGGGGTGATGGCTACACCTTC
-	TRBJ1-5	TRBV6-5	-	CASSYYSGQPQHF	TGTGCCAGCAGTTACTACAGCGGACAGCCCCAGCATTTT
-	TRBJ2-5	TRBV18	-	CASSPPGLRVQETQYF	TGTGCCAGCTCACCACCCGGACTCCGGGTACAAGAGACCCAGTACTTC
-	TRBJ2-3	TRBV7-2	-	CASSLEWAETDTQYF	TGTGCCAGCAGCTTAGAGTGGGCGGAGACAGATACGCAGTATTTT
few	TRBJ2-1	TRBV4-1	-	CASSQEGHDYNEQFF	TGCGCCAGCAGCCAAGAGGGACACGACTACAATGAGCAGTTCTTC
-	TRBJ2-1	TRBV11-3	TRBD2	CASSLRGSHNEQFF	TGTGCCAGCAGTCTACGCGGGAGTCACAATGAGCAGTTCTTC
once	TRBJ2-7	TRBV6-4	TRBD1	CASFYRGYEQYF	TGTGCCAGTTTCTACAGGGGTTACGAGCAGTACTTC
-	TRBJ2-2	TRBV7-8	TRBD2	CASSAGLAGGPAGELFF	TGTGCCAGCAGCGCGGGACTAGCGGGAGGGCCGGCCGGGGAGCTGTTTTTT
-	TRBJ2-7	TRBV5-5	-	CASSLTATSYEQYF	TGTGCCAGCAGCTTGACGGCTACCTCCTACGAGCAGTACTTC
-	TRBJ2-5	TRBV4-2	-	CASSQVGKLETQYF	TGTGCCAGCAGCCAAGTTGGCAAGTTGGAGACCCAGTACTTC
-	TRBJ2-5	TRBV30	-	CAGSGRRGETQYF	TGTGCCGGTTCAGGGCGGAGGGGGGAGACCCAGTACTTC
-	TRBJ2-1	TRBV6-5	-	CASSYRGQVNEQFF	TGTGCCAGCAGTTACCGGGGGCAGGTCAATGAGCAGTTCTTC
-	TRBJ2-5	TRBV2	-	CASSYSPGRGTGETQYF	TGTGCCAGCAGTTATTCGCCGGGGCGGGGTACGGGAGAGACCCAGTACTTC
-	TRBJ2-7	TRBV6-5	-	CASTYGYEQYF	TGTGCCAGTACCTACGGGTACGAGCAGTACTTC
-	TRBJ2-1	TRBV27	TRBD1	CASGRDSTSPTDEQFF	TGTGCCAGCGGCCGGGACAGTACATCTCCAACGGATGAGCAGTTCTTC
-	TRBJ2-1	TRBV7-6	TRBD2	CASSSGTSGVFEQFF	TGTGCCAGCAGCTCCGGGACTAGCGGGGTCTTTGAGCAGTTCTTC
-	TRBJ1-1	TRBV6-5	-	CASSYSGGFTEAFF	TGTGCCAGCAGTTACAGCGGCGGGTTCACTGAAGCTTTCTTT
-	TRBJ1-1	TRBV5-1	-	CASSLEGREGTEAFF	TGCGCCAGCAGCTTGGAGGGCCGCGAGGGAACTGAAGCTTTCTTT
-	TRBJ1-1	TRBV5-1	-	CASSLYGVGANTEAFF	TGCGCCAGCAGCTTGTATGGGGTCGGGGCGAACACTGAAGCTTTCTTT
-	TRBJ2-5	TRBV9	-	CASSAGQDTYQQETQYF	TGTGCCAGCAGCGCAGGCCAGGACACCTATCAACAAGAGACCCAGTACTTC
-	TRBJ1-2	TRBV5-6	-	CASSLGQIYGYTF	TGTGCCAGCAGCTTAGGCCAGATCTATGGCTACACCTTC
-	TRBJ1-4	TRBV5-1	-	CASSSGPSNEKLFF	TGCGCCAGCAGCTCCGGACCGAGTAATGAAAAACTGTTTTTT
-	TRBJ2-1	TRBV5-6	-	CASSERGITYNEQFF	TGTGCCAGCAGCGAAAGGGGGATAACCTACAATGAGCAGTTCTTC
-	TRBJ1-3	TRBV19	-	CASNSQGTGNTIYF	TGTGCCAGTAACTCACAGGGAACTGGAAACACCATATATTTT
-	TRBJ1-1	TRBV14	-	CASSQGNWVSEAFF	TGTGCCAGCAGCCAAGGGAATTGGGTCTCTGAAGCTTTCTTT
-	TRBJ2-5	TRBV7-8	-	CASSLRERGETQYF	TGTGCCAGCAGCTTACGGGAGAGGGGAGAGACCCAGTACTTC
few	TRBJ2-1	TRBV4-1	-	CASRFRERYNEQFF	TGCGCCAGCAGGTTCAGGGAGAGGTACAATGAGCAGTTCTTC
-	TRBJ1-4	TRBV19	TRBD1	CASSVGTGIDGEKLFF	TGTGCCAGTAGTGTCGGGACAGGGATCGACGGCGAAAAACTGTTTTTT
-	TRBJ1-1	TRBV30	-	CAWNTGTQSRAFF	TGTGCCTGGAACACGGGGACGCAAAGTAGGGCTTTCTTT
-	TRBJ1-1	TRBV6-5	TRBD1	CASSFGQGRYTEAFF	TGTGCCAGCAGTTTCGGACAGGGAAGATACACTGAAGCTTTCTTT
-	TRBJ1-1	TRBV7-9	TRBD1	CASSYRTGQAAEAFF	TGTGCCAGCAGCTACCGGACAGGCCAAGCCGCTGAAGCTTTCTTT
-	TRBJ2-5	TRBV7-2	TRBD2	CASSLASSGGGQETQYF	TGTGCCAGCAGCTTAGCATCTAGCGGGGGGGGACAAGAGACCCAGTACTTC
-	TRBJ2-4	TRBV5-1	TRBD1	CASSGGTGGFDIQYF	TGCGCCAGCAGCGGAGGGACAGGAGGATTCGACATTCAGTACTTC
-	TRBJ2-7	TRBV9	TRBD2	CASSGNSGSQYF	TGTGCCAGCAGCGGCAACAGCGGGAGCCAGTACTTC